This TCR beta chain was recovered during a study of shared clonotypes between healthy human individuals. Study-level background: The cohort comprised a couple of women and a few men. Their ages spanned 18 to 49 years. Study-wide results and caveats: The study found roughly 5% of naive CD4 clonotypes shared across a few donors. Naive subsets, compared against memory subsets, generally had larger estimated richness values.

Method: immunoSEQ multiplex PCR; TCRdb's copy keeps in-frame clones and lacks some. The top ten hold approximately 0.13% of the sample, which has around 2,000,000 clones, roughly 94% seen once. A single count supports this clone. Its antigen is undetermined. V dropped 2 bases and J dropped 5 bases, with 16 bases sitting between them. The CDR3 is made up of 15 amino acids. The V gene's germline CDR1 is KGHSH and CDR2 LQKENI. The gene calls are TRBV18 and TRBJ2-7; D could derive from TRBD1 or TRBD2 (6 bases each). Material for sequencing was naive CD4+ T cells sorted from blood. The subset: CD45RA+ positively selected. The receptor's source is a man aged 18 to 35 in good health. The CDR3 DNA is TGTGCCAGCTCACCAGGAGTACAGGGAGGCCACGAGCAGTACTTC. It is translated as CASSPGVQGGHEQYF.